One sample yielded the 25 T cell receptor beta chains listed below, sequenced in a study of HIV-infected children after antiretroviral therapy interruption. Unique molecular identifiers were included in an RNA-based 3' RACE TCR library. Via MiXCR, TCRdb re-called the 3' RACE reads, giving one row per CDR3 protein. Here the sample spans some 90,000 distinct CDR3 sequences, 6.9% being singletons. As for treatment: PENTA 11 planned treatment interruption arm or continuous ART arm. The material was CD45RA+ CD4+ T cells from PBMCs, pooled from several time points, obtained from a donor given antiretroviral therapy, either interrupted or continuous. The subset is: naive CD4+ CD45RA+ CD45RO- T cells. These receptors were collected from a pool of human donors with HIV.

This clonotype was found many times. V usage is TRBV7-6 and J usage is TRBJ2-1, with 9 bases matching TRBD1. V was pared by 6 bases and J by 10 bases, with 13 bases of the junction left unmatched. The CDR3 totals 15 residues. Per the germline V gene, CDR1 is SGHVS and CDR2 is FNYEAQ. The CDR3 is CASSSGTGTFKEQFF. The CDR3 nucleotides are TGTGCCAGCAGTTCCGGGACAGGGACGTTCAAGGAGCAGTTCTTC.

This clonotype has just a few counts. The chain carries TRBV5-4 and TRBJ2-5; D call uncertain. The CDR3 totals 13 residues. Germline V gene sequence: CDR1 SGHNT, CDR2 YYREEE (reference sequence). Trimming stripped 4 bases from V and 3 bases from J, with 10 bases between. The DNA for the CDR3 is TGTGCCAGCAGCCGGGCTGGGAAAGAGACCCAGTACTTC. It codes for CASSRAGKETQYF.

In this sample, this clonotype turned up a few times. This rearrangement joins TRBV6-1 to TRBJ2-2; 8 positions match TRBD1. CDR3 length equals 15 residues. V was pared by 1 base and J by 7 bases, with 5 bases of the junction left unmatched. Germline CDR1 MNHNS, CDR2 SASEGT. In DNA, the CDR3 is TGTGCCAGCAGTGAAGTCCAGGGGGCGATCGGGGAGCTGTTTTTT. Protein sequence: CASSEVQGAIGELFF.

Many counts were recorded for this clonotype. V gene TRBV6-9 combines with J gene TRBJ1-2, with unresolved D. V was trimmed by 6 bases and J by 3 bases, leaving 14 bases between them. Germline V CDR1 and CDR2: MNHGY, SVAAGI. The length of the CDR3 is 14 residues. The chain's CDR3 is CASSLTLTDYGYTF. The CDR3 DNA is TGTGCCAGCAGCCTTACTTTAACAGACTATGGCTACACCTTC.

This clonotype was observed at least ten times. V usage is TRBV11-2 and J usage is TRBJ1-5; a weak D match, TRBD1 (6 bases). The V end lost 5 bases, the J end lost 0 bases, and 17 bases lay between the germline ends. CDR1 and CDR2 (germline): SGHAT, FQNNGV. This CDR3 has 17 residues. CDR3 loop: CASSAAQGPYSNQPQHF. CDR3 bases: TGTGCCAGCAGCGCCGCACAGGGCCCCTATAGCAATCAGCCCCAGCATTTT.

This clonotype appeared many times. The chain is built from TRBV12-3 or TRBV12-4 and TRBJ2-3, with TRBD2 matching 8 bases. The CDR3 sequence is 15 residues long. Trimming removed 6 bases from V and 4 bases from J; junction bases left unmatched: 9. As DNA, the CDR3 is TGTGCCAGCAGGCAACGGGGGGGCCTCGCAGATACGCAGTATTTT. Encoded protein: CASRQRGGLADTQYF.

This clonotype was seen at least ten times. This sequence joins TRBV29-1 and TRBJ1-2; 11 bases agree with TRBD1. CDR1 SQVTM and CDR2 ANQGSEA come from the germline V gene. J gave up 8 bases and V 3 bases, and 2 bases lay outside the gene matches. The CDR3 loop spans 12 amino acids. The CDR3 DNA follows: TGCAGCGTTGATGGGACAGGGGGGGGCTACACCTTC. Translation gives CSVDGTGGGYTF.

This clonotype was observed at least ten times. The chain's CDR3 is CASSFTPASDEQFF. DNA of the CDR3: TGCGCCAGCTCCTTTACACCCGCTTCGGATGAGCAGTTCTTC. V gene TRBV5-1 combines with J gene TRBJ2-1; D is unclear. The germline gives CDR1 SGHRS, CDR2 YFSETQ. The CDR3 extends over 14 amino acids. Trimming pared 7 bases from V and 8 bases from J, leaving 19 bases between.

This clonotype was recorded many times. The chain is built from TRBV5-8 and TRBJ2-3; D may match TRBD1 or TRBD2 (5 bases each). In germline, CDR1 is SGHTS, CDR2 YDEGEE. The CDR3 sequence is 13 residues long. V was shortened by 6 bases and J by 5 bases, with 13 bases between the two germline ends. In nucleotides, the CDR3 is TGTGCCAGCACCCAAGGGGAGCAAGATACGCAGTATTTT. Translating gives CASTQGEQDTQYF.

The chain employs TRBV5-5 and TRBJ1-4; 9 bases map to TRBD1. From germline, CDR1 is SGHKS and CDR2 YYEKEE (reference sequence). The CDR3 has 14 amino acids. V was clipped by 1 base and J by 6 bases; unmatched bases: 1. The DNA for the CDR3 is TGTGCCAGCAGCTTGACAGGGGGCGATGAAAAACTGTTTTTT. Its protein is CASSLTGGDEKLFF.

This clonotype was found many times. The genes are TRBV7-9 and TRBJ1-1; D gene uncertain. The CDR3 consists of 14 residues. Germline CDR1 SEHNR, CDR2 FQNEAQ (reference sequence). Trimming took off 1 base at V and 0 bases at J, with 6 bases between the two ends. The CDR3 spells CASSLGRMNTEAFF. CDR3 coding DNA: TGTGCCAGCAGCTTAGGGCGGATGAACACTGAAGCTTTCTTT. Combining the CDR3 with reference TRBV7-9 and TRBJ1-1 gives the whole variable domain DTGVSQNPRHKITKRGQNVTFRCDPISEHNRLYWYRQTLGQGPEFLTYFQNEAQLEKSRLLSDRFSAERPKGSFSTLEIQRTEQGDSAMYLCASSLGRMNTEAFFGQGTRLTVV.

This clonotype was recorded at least ten times. The gene calls are TRBV7-3 and TRBJ2-1; 11 nucleotides agree with TRBD2. After removal of 5 bases from V and 9 bases from J, the junction contained 9 bases not matched to a gene. The germline gives CDR1 SGHTA, CDR2 FQGTGA. The CDR3 sequence is 15 residues long. The CDR3 loop is CASSPLAGVSSEQFF. CDR3 DNA sequence: TGTGCCAGCAGCCCACTAGCGGGAGTAAGTAGTGAGCAGTTCTTC.

The chain employs TRBV11-2 and TRBJ2-2; a weak D match, TRBD2 (5 bases). Germline CDR1 reads SGHAT; CDR2 reads FQNNGV. Trimming removed 10 bases from V and 1 base from J, with 10 bases in between. The CDR3 is made up of 13 amino acids. As DNA, the CDR3 is TGTGCCATTGCGGACTGGAACACCGGGGAGCTGTTTTTT. This encodes CAIADWNTGELFF.

This clonotype was seen at least ten times. This chain links TRBV27 with TRBJ2-5, with D tentatively TRBD2 (5 bases). Trimming cost V 2 bases and J 2 bases, with 12 bases left between them. This CDR3 is 15 amino acids long. Germline assignment: CDR1 MNHEY and CDR2 SMNVEV (reference sequence). The CDR3 region is CASSLRGWGQETQYF. The CDR3 region has the DNA TGTGCCAGCAGTTTAAGAGGGTGGGGTCAAGAGACCCAGTACTTC.

This clonotype came up many times. This chain links TRBV3-1 with TRBJ2-3, with D hard to call. There are 15 residues in the CDR3. Per the germline V gene, CDR1 is LGHDT and CDR2 is YNNKEL (reference sequence). Between the trimmed V and J ends, which lost 1 base and 1 base, there was a span of 9 bases. CDR3: CASSQGGVGTDTQYF. In DNA, the CDR3 is TGTGCCAGCAGCCAAGGGGGTGTCGGCACAGATACGCAGTATTTT.

This clonotype was seen ten or more times. This chain uses TRBV28 with TRBJ2-3; 7 bases fit TRBD2. V dropped 3 bases and J dropped 3; count of bases not matched to a gene: 15. The CDR3 covers 18 residues. Germline V gene sequence: CDR1 MDHEN, CDR2 SYDVKM. CDR3 nucleotide sequence: TGTGCCAGCAGTTTGGGTCCGGGCGGGAGAGTGAGGACAGATACGCAGTATTTT. It specifies CASSLGPGGRVRTDTQYF.

This clonotype was detected a few times. This chain connects TRBV9 to TRBJ1-6; D is ambiguous. Germline V gene sequence: CDR1 SGDLS, CDR2 YYNGEE. This CDR3 has 15 amino acids. Trimming shortened V by 6 bases and J by 5 bases, and 15 bases separated the two germline ends. In DNA form, the CDR3 reads TGTGCCAGCAATTTGGACGGAAATAATAATTCACCCCTCCACTTT. It specifies CASNLDGNNNSPLHF.

This clonotype was found many times. The rearrangement uses TRBV4-2 and TRBJ1-4; the match to TRBD1 covers 9 bases. There are 15 residues in the CDR3. Trimming cost V 8 bases and J 5 bases; bases outside gene matches: 9. The germline V gene encodes CDR1 LGHNA and CDR2 YNFKEQ. The CDR3 loop reads CASHLGQGENEKLFF. CDR3 nucleotide sequence: TGTGCCAGCCACCTGGGACAGGGCGAAAATGAAAAACTGTTTTTT.

This clonotype was observed at least ten times. The chain couples TRBV6-1 to TRBJ1-1; 7 bases fit TRBD1. The germline V gene encodes CDR1 MNHNS and CDR2 SASEGT. The CDR3 covers 13 residues. V lost 6 bases, J lost 3 bases, and 4 bases stayed unmatched. This chain's CDR3 is CASSGTVDTEAFF. CDR3 in DNA: TGTGCCAGCAGCGGGACAGTTGACACTGAAGCTTTCTTT.

The chain combines TRBV6-4 with TRBJ1-5, with no clear D. V lost 8 bases and J lost 0, with 11 bases in between. The CDR3 contains 14 residues. Germline assignment: CDR1 MRHNA and CDR2 SNTAGT. CDR3 in amino acids: CASYRTISNQPQHF. The CDR3 nucleotides are TGTGCCAGCTACAGAACCATTAGCAATCAGCCCCAGCATTTT.

In this sample, this clonotype turned up a few times. This rearrangement joins TRBV27 to TRBJ2-4; TRBD1 or TRBD2 may be the D gene (6 bases each). V dropped 2 bases and J dropped 6 bases, with 11 bases sitting between them. The germline CDR1 and CDR2 sequences are MNHEY and SMNVEV (reference sequence). The CDR3 loop spans 14 amino acids. The chain's CDR3 is CASSLGGLLNIQYF. In nucleotides, the CDR3 is TGTGCCAGCAGTTTAGGGGGGCTGTTAAACATTCAGTACTTC.

This chain connects TRBV29-1 to TRBJ2-1, with D unresolved. CDR1 and CDR2 from the germline V gene are SQVTM and ANQGSEA. This CDR3 is 11 amino acids long. V was trimmed by 6 bases and J by 4 bases, leaving 7 bases between them. The CDR3 DNA is TGCAGCGTCCTATCTTACAATGAGCAGTTCTTC. It codes for CSVLSYNEQFF.

This clonotype was observed many times. This chain links TRBV20-1 with TRBJ2-1; 10 bases match TRBD2. The CDR3 loop spans 17 amino acids. The germline gives CDR1 DFQATT, CDR2 SNEGSKA (reference sequence). Trimming removed 3 bases from V and 9 bases from J; junction bases left unmatched: 17. CDR3 loop: CSASSGLLAGMLGEQFF. CDR3 DNA: TGCAGTGCTAGCTCCGGACTACTAGCGGGGATGTTGGGTGAGCAGTTCTTC.

At least ten counts were recorded for this clonotype. V and J are TRBV24-1 and TRBJ1-2; D perhaps matches TRBD1 (6 bases). Deletions cut 2 bases from V and 10 bases from J, with 13 bases between. The germline CDR1 and CDR2 sequences are KGHDR and SFDVKD. CDR3 length: 13 residues. In nucleotides, the CDR3 is TGTGCCACCAGTGATTGGTCCGGGGGCAACTACACCTTC. It encodes CATSDWSGGNYTF.

The sample holds many counts of this clonotype. This chain links TRBV6-5 with TRBJ2-7; perhaps TRBD1 as D (7 bases). This CDR3 comprises 14 residues. Germline CDR1 is MNHEY and CDR2 is SVGAGI. V lost 7 bases to trimming and J lost 3 bases, with 16 bases between them. The CDR3 spells CASKEGQPNYEQYF. For the CDR3, the DNA is TGTGCCAGCAAGGAGGGACAGCCCAACTACGAGCAGTACTTC.